This note documents a single TCR beta chain sequence. There is no known antigen for this receptor. Per-nucleotide qualities are absent, and no much larger clonotype sits a single base away. The data originate from a study of T cell responses to AZD1222 COVID-19 vaccine (dated by TCRdb to 2020 to 2022). About the investigation overall: TCR sequencing was performed for about 250 trial participants, of whom about 200 were given two doses of AZD1222 and roughly 25 were given two doses of MenACWY control vaccine. Trial participants were enrolled by age into subgroups of 18-55, 56-69 and 70-plus years, and around 150, 28 and 57 TCR-sequenced participants, respectively, were included in these subgroups. Points the paper makes about the study in general: Reportedly, close to half of the unique spike-specific TCRs recognized epitopes lying outside the regions that are mutated in the B.1.351 and B.1.1.7 variants. Participants were mostly white British, with more females than males. The authors suggested clonal diversity may have been underestimated. Because no samples from the day 14 peak response were available, repertoires could be characterized only after the peak T cell response. A significant rise in spike-specific TCR breadth and depth was observed after two AZD1222 doses relative to day 0 and relative to MenACWY recipients. The 56-69-year group was small, and its depth increase did not reach significance, likely because of low power. CD4 TCRs associated with the vaccine covered the entire spike protein, and the dominant responses were in regions 160-218 and 743-854. Conclusions about previously exposed vaccinees were limited because only six AZD1222 recipients were SARS-CoV-2 seropositive at baseline.

From the cysteine up to the phenylalanine, the CDR3 has a length of 16 residues. Of all the DNA, just the CDR3 is kept, 48 bases in frame from base 1. As encoded in the germline V gene, CDR1 is MNHNS while CDR2 is SASEGT. Trimming takes 6 bases off V and 1 base off J; junction bases not matched to a gene: 9. The label giving this sample's time point can be read as: about 28 days (+/-7) after the second vaccine dose. AZD1222 recipients whose second dose came at about 4 weeks and those whose second dose came at about 12 weeks were combined into one group, since spike-specific TCR depth and breadth did not differ between the two schedules. Vaccinee samples came from UK trials COV001 and COV002, including a single-blind randomized controlled phase 2/3 trial of AZD1222 (ChAdOx1 nCoV-19) in healthy adults. Trial participant PBMC samples were collected at day 0 and day 28 after the second dose for TCRbeta chain sequencing.

The CDR3 regions of human TCRbeta chains were subjected to immunosequencing. Turning to the authors' computational methods: TCRs in the repertoires were compared against a reference library of SARS-CoV-2-specific TCRs that had been generated with the MIRA antigen-specificity platform. Breadth meant the fraction of unique TCRs that were SARS-CoV-2-associated, whereas depth meant the fraction of total T cells that were SARS-CoV-2-associated. Using the MIRA data, each spike-specific TCR was assigned both to the spike region to which the TCR was reactive and to a CD4 or CD8 class. Log10-transformed breadth and depth values were compared by one-way ANOVA with Sidak's multiple comparisons tests. TCRdb stores this immuneACCESS table with in-frame sequences only. Part of the clones is absent; in the studies checked, under half of the shortfall reflects unresolved V genes, and no reason is known for the rest. The D gene and trimming were derived from the DNA, and the V and J assignments and clone size from that table. This sample gives 95,000 or so clones in total; roughly nine tenths of them show up just once. The biggest ten clones account for roughly 8% of the sample.

Recombination joined TRBV6-1 with TRBJ2-5; 9 central nucleotides agree with TRBD1. Source: peripheral blood, taken 28 days after the second AZD1222 dose. The TCR originated in an adult who received the AZD1222 COVID-19 vaccine. The CDR3 reads as follows: CASSETHRGLQETQYF. In nucleotide form, the sequence is TGTGCCAGCAGCGAAACCCACAGGGGGCTCCAAGAGACCCAGTACTTC.